This TCR beta chain was recovered during a study of blood T cell repertoires in COVID-19. Study-wide context: Samples came from the United States, Italy and Spain, spanning acute and convalescent COVID-19. Sources were T cells, B-cell-depleted T cells, or PBMCs; the material itself was cDNA or gDNA.

Enrolled during active infection, Seattle patients were then followed longitudinally. Source study methods: Amplification from reference gene primers served as the basis for estimated nucleated cell counts. Produced via immunoSEQ multiplex PCR; TCRdb's table is partial and in-frame only. D and trimming come from the DNA, and the V and J calls and clone size come from that table. The table has more than 350,000 clones, more than 80% seen once; the top ten hold 2.5% to 3.5%. Per the germline V gene, CDR1 is MNHEY and CDR2 is SVGEGT. CDR3 length: 19 amino acids. The trim removed 5 bases at V and 3 bases at J, leaving 18 bases unmatched.

The source of this sequence is a woman in her 30s with COVID-19, enrolled during active disease. The chain couples TRBV6-2 or TRBV6-3 to TRBJ2-1; 8 bases agree with TRBD2. The sample consisted of peripheral blood. The CDR3 bases are TGTGCCAGCAGTCCGGGACACACGGGGGTAGCGGGAAACTACAATGAGCAGTTCTTC. Translating gives CASSPGHTGVAGNYNEQFF.